This T cell receptor (beta chain) was obtained from a study of T-cell reconstitution after alpha-beta-depleted transplantation in children. The CDR3 contains 14 residues. Germline CDR1 and CDR2: SEHNR and FQNEAQ (reference sequence). Trimming left V 4 bases short and J 7 bases short, with 11 bases between. Preparing the TCRbeta library involved the use of unique molecular identifiers. TCRdb reanalysed the PCR reads using MiXCR and keeps one entry per CDR3 protein. The table records under 350,000 distinct CDR3 sequences, 9.9% of them present only once. The sample consisted of PBMCs from the stem cell graft donor, taken from the stem cell graft. This TCR was recovered from a human donor who donated a stem cell graft to a child with SCID. The genes are TRBV7-9 and TRBJ1-6; D is possibly TRBD1 (5 bases). In nucleotides, the CDR3 is TGTGCCAGCAGCTCAGAGACAGCCAATTCACCCCTCCACTTT. Translating it yields CASSSETANSPLHF. The entire variable domain, with the rest obtained from reference TRBV7-9 and TRBJ1-6, is as follows: DTGVSQNPRHKITKRGQNVTFRCDPISEHNRLYWYRQTLGQGPEFLTYFQNEAQLEKSRLLSDRFSAERPKGSFSTLEIQRTEQGDSAMYLCASSSETANSPLHFGNGTRLTVT.